A selection of T cell receptor beta chains follows, all from one sample in a study of cytomegalovirus exposure and HLA in healthy donors. Libraries were prepared by immunoSEQ multiplex PCR; TCRdb keeps only in-frame clonotypes and omits some of them. The data contain about 42,000 clones, about 50% of them singletons. Sequences were obtained from PBMCs. The receptors come from a human donor in good health. CDR3s include the opening cysteine and the closing phenylalanine or tryptophan. The D gene is left open where the match is weak. Not every row has a clone size; where given, it reads once, few, many or a size class.

NA	TRBV6-6	NA	TRBJ2-1	CASSYFGFYEQFF	TGTGCCAGCAGTTACTTCGGGTTCTATGAGCAGTTCTTC
NA	TRBV18	NA	TRBJ2-7	CASSPGGYSYEQYF	TGTGCCAGCTCACCGGGGGGATACTCCTACGAGCAGTACTTC
TRBD1	TRBV5-6	NA	TRBJ1-6	CASSFTGANSPLHF	TGTGCCAGCAGCTTCACAGGGGCGAATTCACCCCTCCACTTT
TRBD1	TRBV7-9	NA	TRBJ2-5	CASKQGRLETQYF	TGTGCCAGCAAACAGGGGCGCCTAGAGACCCAGTACTTC
TRBD2	TRBV13	NA	TRBJ2-3	CASSPETSGGVTDTQYF	TGTGCCAGCAGCCCGGAGACTAGCGGGGGGGTCACAGATACGCAGTATTTT
TRBD2	TRBV5-1	NA	TRBJ2-2	CASSLDPSGGRTGELFF	TGCGCCAGCAGCTTGGACCCTAGCGGGGGCCGAACCGGGGAGCTGTTTTTT
TRBD1	TRBV30	few	TRBJ1-5	CAWSGGQGSNQPQHF	TGTGCCTGGAGTGGGGGACAGGGCAGCAATCAGCCCCAGCATTTT
NA	TRBV5-4	few	TRBJ1-2	CASSSDWEGNQRGYTF	TGTGCCAGCAGTTCAGATTGGGAGGGAAATCAGAGAGGCTACACCTTC
TRBD2	TRBV28	NA	TRBJ2-5	CASSRGLAGGQETQYF	TGTGCCAGCAGTCGGGGCCTAGCGGGGGGGCAAGAGACCCAGTACTTC
NA	TRBV5-6	few	TRBJ1-6	CASSLGSRARNSPLHF	TGTGCCAGCAGCTTGGGGTCCAGGGCCAGGAATTCACCCCTCCACTTT
TRBD1	TRBV2	few	TRBJ1-5	CASRRRTGGNQPQHF	TGTGCCAGCAGAAGACGGACAGGGGGGAATCAGCCCCAGCATTTT
TRBD2	TRBV13	few	TRBJ2-3	CASSFGGGGVRTDTQYF	TGTGCCAGCAGCTTCGGGGGCGGGGGGGTGCGCACAGATACGCAGTATTTT
TRBD1	TRBV11-2	NA	TRBJ1-6	CASNDRANSPLHF	TGTGCCAGCAACGACAGGGCTAATTCACCCCTCCACTTT
NA	TRBV5-6	NA	TRBJ1-2	CASSLRGFGYTF	TGTGCCAGCAGCTTGCGAGGGTTTGGCTACACCTTC
TRBD1	TRBV30	NA	TRBJ1-1	CAGRGMNTEAFF	TGTGCCGGCAGGGGGATGAACACTGAAGCTTTCTTT
NA	TRBV6-5	NA	TRBJ1-6	CASSYSESSYNSPLHF	TGTGCCAGCAGTTACTCGGAGAGCTCCTATAATTCACCCCTCCACTTT
TRBD1	TRBV11-2	NA	TRBJ2-3	CASSPGTAGTGITDTQYF	TGTGCCAGCAGCCCCGGTACGGCCGGGACAGGGATCACAGATACGCAGTATTTT
NA	TRBV7-9	NA	TRBJ1-3	CASSDSPVSGNTIYF	TGTGCCAGCAGCGACTCCCCGGTCTCTGGAAACACCATATATTTT
TRBD2	TRBV5-8	few	TRBJ2-7	CASSLLGSGGYTEQYF	TGTGCCAGCAGCTTATTGGGTAGCGGGGGGTATACCGAGCAGTACTTC
TRBD1	TRBV6-5	medium-sized	TRBJ2-3	CASRSGTGETDTQYF	TGTGCCAGCAGGTCCGGGACAGGGGAGACAGATACGCAGTATTTT
TRBD2	TRBV9	few	TRBJ2-1	CASSVASGRGNEQFF	TGTGCCAGCAGCGTAGCTAGCGGGAGAGGTAATGAGCAGTTCTTC
TRBD1	TRBV9	NA	TRBJ2-7	CASSVGDRVVDEQYF	TGTGCCAGCAGCGTTGGGGACAGGGTAGTGGACGAGCAGTACTTC
TRBD2	TRBV5-6	NA	TRBJ2-7	CASSLGPGTTYEQYF	TGTGCCAGCAGCTTGGGTCCCGGGACTACCTACGAGCAGTACTTC
TRBD2	TRBV7-2	few	TRBJ2-7	CASSSFGTSGGEYEREQYF	TGTGCCAGCAGCTCGTTCGGGACTAGCGGGGGGGAATATGAACGCGAGCAGTACTTC
TRBD1	TRBV18	NA	TRBJ2-7	CASSPIISRAGQGDEQYF	TGTGCCAGCTCACCAATCATATCGCGGGCGGGACAGGGCGACGAGCAGTACTTC
TRBD1	TRBV6-5	NA	TRBJ1-5	CASSYGGQGTNQPQHF	TGTGCCAGCAGTTACGGGGGACAGGGGACCAATCAGCCCCAGCATTTT
TRBD1	TRBV10-3	NA	TRBJ2-7	CAISSLDRGISYEQYF	TGTGCCATCAGTTCGCTGGACAGGGGAATTAGCTACGAGCAGTACTTC
NA	TRBV5-1	NA	TRBJ1-3	CASSLEGGNGNTIYF	TGCGCCAGCAGCTTGGAAGGGGGTAATGGAAACACCATATATTTT
NA	TRBV19	NA	TRBJ1-6	CTSSRGGYSPLHF	TGTACCAGTAGTAGGGGGGGCTATTCACCCCTCCACTTT
TRBD2	TRBV7-8	NA	TRBJ2-5	CASSLARRGGPETQYF	TGTGCCAGCAGCTTAGCGCGGCGGGGGGGCCCCGAGACCCAGTACTTC
TRBD1	TRBV20-1	NA	TRBJ1-1	CSAPGTGAFF	TGCAGTGCTCCCGGGACAGGAGCTTTCTTT
NA	TRBV7-9	NA	TRBJ1-1	CASSSRRGNTEAFF	TGTGCCAGCAGCTCCCGCAGGGGGAACACTGAAGCTTTCTTT
TRBD1	TRBV27	few	TRBJ1-4	CASRGTGVEKLFF	TGTGCCAGCAGGGGGACAGGGGTCGAAAAACTGTTTTTT
TRBD1	TRBV5-1	NA	TRBJ2-7	CASSALPGQGAYEQYF	TGCGCCAGCAGCGCCCTGCCGGGACAGGGAGCCTACGAGCAGTACTTC
TRBD1	TRBV7-2	NA	TRBJ1-5	CASSQQGGQPQHF	TGTGCCAGCAGCCAACAGGGGGGACAGCCCCAGCATTTT
NA	TRBV7-9	NA	TRBJ1-4	CASSPRTATNEKLFF	TGTGCCAGCAGCCCGAGAACAGCAACTAATGAAAAACTGTTTTTT
NA	TRBV9	NA	TRBJ1-4	CASSVDGAADEKLFF	TGTGCCAGCAGCGTAGATGGGGCCGCCGACGAAAAACTGTTTTTT
TRBD1	TRBV18	NA	TRBJ2-5	CASSPLTGAQETQYF	TGTGCCAGCTCACCTCTGACAGGGGCCCAAGAGACCCAGTACTTC
TRBD1	TRBV19	NA	TRBJ1-1	CASSIDQGQGLTEAFF	TGTGCCAGTAGTATAGATCAGGGACAGGGGCTCACTGAAGCTTTCTTT
TRBD1	TRBV5-1	few	TRBJ2-7	CASSFGSPGQGASSYEQYF	TGCGCCAGCAGCTTCGGATCGCCAGGACAGGGGGCCTCATCCTACGAGCAGTACTTC
NA	TRBV7-2	NA	TRBJ2-1	CASSLGQSYNEQFF	TGTGCCAGCAGCTTGGGGCAGTCCTACAATGAGCAGTTCTTC
NA	TRBV6-1	few	TRBJ1-2	CASSEIHQGNYGYTF	TGTGCCAGCAGTGAGATCCATCAGGGTAACTATGGCTACACCTTC
NA	TRBV25-1	once	TRBJ2-7	CASSEPGSSYEQYF	TGTGCCAGCAGTGAACCGGGGAGCTCCTACGAGCAGTACTTC
TRBD1	TRBV6-5	NA	TRBJ2-7	CASRAGTGGLGEQYF	TGTGCCAGCAGGGCCGGGACAGGGGGATTGGGGGAGCAGTACTTC
TRBD2	TRBV15	few	TRBJ2-1	CATSGGTSDYNEQFF	TGTGCCACCAGCGGGGGGACTAGCGACTACAATGAGCAGTTCTTC
TRBD2	TRBV6-4	few	TRBJ2-3	CASSDGTSGGTDTQYF	TGTGCCAGCAGTGACGGAACTAGCGGGGGGACAGATACGCAGTATTTT
TRBD1	TRBV6-5	few	TRBJ1-1	CASSRDSPPATFF	TGTGCCAGCAGTCGGGACAGTCCTCCCGCAACTTTCTTT
TRBD1	TRBV30	NA	TRBJ1-2	CAWSRDRGSYGYTF	TGTGCCTGGAGTAGGGACAGGGGGTCTTATGGCTACACCTTC
TRBD2	TRBV9	NA	TRBJ2-1	CASSDDSGGASYNEQFF	TGTGCCAGCAGCGACGATAGCGGGGGGGCCTCCTACAATGAGCAGTTCTTC
NA	TRBV29-1	NA	TRBJ1-5	CSVAQGWGDYSNQPQHF	TGCAGCGTAGCTCAAGGGTGGGGGGATTATAGCAATCAGCCCCAGCATTTT
NA	TRBV18	NA	TRBJ1-2	CASSLGLHGYTF	TGTGCCAGCTCACTAGGACTACATGGCTACACCTTC
TRBD1	TRBV9	NA	TRBJ1-1	CASSVGQGNTEAFF	TGTGCCAGCAGCGTCGGACAGGGGAACACTGAAGCTTTCTTT